The 8 T cell receptor beta chains listed next were all sequenced from one sample in a study of metastatic and nonmetastatic thyroid tumors (dated by TCRdb to 2018 to 2021). The library came from PCR. The run used an Illumina HiSeq 4000. The public reads were reanalyzed by TCRdb: fastp trimming at Q25, MiXCR alignment, in-frame beta chains only. The sample table holds about 32,000 clones, of which 25% were seen once. The ten largest clones capture 9.2% of the sample. None of the patients had been given any treatment before thyroid surgery. The material sequenced was blood. The receptors stem from a female donor with papillary thyroid cancer or a benign thyroid nodule (not recorded which). Some clones in this sample may be carry-over from other donors' samples.

This clone has ten or more counts. The rearrangement links TRBV27 to TRBJ2-3, with no clear D. The CDR3 sequence is 14 residues long. Trimming shortened V by 3 bases and J by 2 bases, and 9 bases separated the two germline ends. In germline, CDR1 is MNHEY, CDR2 SMNVEV (reference sequence). CDR3 sequence reads: CASSFNRLTDTQYF. DNA of the CDR3: TGTGCCAGCAGTTTCAACAGACTCACAGATACGCAGTATTTT.

This clone was observed many times. The V call is TRBV20-1, the J call TRBJ1-5; D perhaps matches TRBD1 (5 bases). Looked up from germline, CDR1 is DFQATT and CDR2 is SNEGSKA (reference sequence). This CDR3 is 17 amino acids long. Trimming took 4 bases from V and 3 from J, leaving 22 bases between them. CDR3 in amino acids: CSATITLRQGVNQPQHF. The CDR3 bases are TGCAGTGCTACTATTACCCTGCGGCAGGGTGTCAATCAGCCCCAGCATTTT.

The J gene is TRBJ2-5, the V gene TRBV4-2; D perhaps matches TRBD2 (6 bases). V shed 1 base and J shed 4 bases, with 19 bases lying between them. CDR1 and CDR2 (germline): LGHNA, YNFKEQ. This CDR3 has 17 residues. CDR3 sequence reads: CASSQACTGTEGETQYF. CDR3 DNA sequence: TGTGCCAGCAGCCAAGCCTGTACGGGGACTGAGGGAGAGACCCAGTACTTC.

The sample holds many counts of this clone. The gene calls are TRBV11-2 and TRBJ1-5; tentative D call: TRBD1 (5 bases). This CDR3 is built from 14 residues. Germline V gives CDR1 SGHAT, CDR2 FQNNGV. With 2 bases removed from V and 5 bases from J, the gap between germline ends came to 10 bases. DNA of the CDR3: TGTGCCAGCAGCTTAATCGGGGGGGATCAGCCCCAGCATTTT. Translated: CASSLIGGDQPQHF. Combining the CDR3 with reference TRBV11-2 and TRBJ1-5 gives the whole variable domain EAGVAQSPRYKIIEKRQSVAFWCNPISGHATLYWYQQILGQGPKLLIQFQNNGVVDDSQLPKDRFSAERLKGVDSTLKIQPAKLEDSAVYLCASSLIGGDQPQHFGDGTRLSIL.

Many counts were recorded for this clone. The rearrangement links TRBV18 to TRBJ2-3; D remains unclear. The germline V gene has CDR1 KGHSH and CDR2 LQKENI. Between the trimmed V and J ends, which lost 3 bases and 3 bases, there was a span of 1 base. The CDR3 is 11 amino acids. CDR3 nucleotides: TGTGCCAGCTCACCGACAGATACGCAGTATTTT. Its translation is CASSPTDTQYF.

This clone was counted at least ten times. The chain recombines TRBV29-1 with TRBJ2-7; TRBD1 agrees at 11 bases. The length of the CDR3 is 17 residues. CDR1 SQVTM and CDR2 ANQGSEA come from the germline V gene. V dropped 2 bases and J dropped 1; count of bases not matched to a gene: 10. The CDR3 DNA reads TGCAGCGTTGAAAGCGGATTGGGGACAGGGGGTTCCTACGAGCAGTACTTC. It encodes CSVESGLGTGGSYEQYF.

This clone was counted ten times or more. Within the sample, other DNA sequences also encode this same CDR3. The chain uses TRBV5-8 and TRBJ1-6, with 8 bases matching TRBD1. Germline V gene lookup returns CDR1 SGHTS and CDR2 YDEGEE. The CDR3 sequence is 14 residues long. V dropped 4 bases and J dropped 7; count of bases not matched to a gene: 4. The CDR3 DNA reads as TGTGCCAGCAGCAAAACAGGGGGAAATTCACCCCTCCACTTT. The encoded protein is CASSKTGGNSPLHF.

Many counts were recorded for this clone. A much larger clone lies one base from this, so it may be a read error. The rearrangement joins TRBV10-3 to TRBJ2-2; TRBD2 is a possible D gene (6 bases). This CDR3 spans 15 amino acids. Germline CDR1 and CDR2: ENHRY and SYGVKD. As DNA, the CDR3 is TGTGCCATCAGTGTTAGCGGAGGCAACACCGGGGAGCTGGTTTTT. It yields the protein CAISVSGGNTGELVF.